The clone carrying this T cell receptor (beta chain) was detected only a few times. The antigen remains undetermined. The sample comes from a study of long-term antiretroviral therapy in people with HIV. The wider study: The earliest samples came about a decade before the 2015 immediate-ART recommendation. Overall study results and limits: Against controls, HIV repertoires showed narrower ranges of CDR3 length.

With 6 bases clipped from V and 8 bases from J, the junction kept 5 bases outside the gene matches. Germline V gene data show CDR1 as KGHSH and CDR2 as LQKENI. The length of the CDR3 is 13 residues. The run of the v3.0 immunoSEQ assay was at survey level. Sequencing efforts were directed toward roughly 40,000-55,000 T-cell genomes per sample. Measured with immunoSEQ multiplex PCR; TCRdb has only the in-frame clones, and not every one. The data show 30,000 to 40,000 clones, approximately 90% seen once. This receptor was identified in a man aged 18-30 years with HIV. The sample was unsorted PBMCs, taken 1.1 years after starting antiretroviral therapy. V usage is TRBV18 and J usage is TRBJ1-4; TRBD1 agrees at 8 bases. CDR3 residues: CASSQGQAEKLFF. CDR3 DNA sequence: TGTGCCAGCTCTCAGGGACAGGCGGAAAAACTGTTTTTT.